This TCR beta chain was documented in a study of resident and recirculating memory T cells in vitiligo. Only in-frame clones appear in the TCRdb table, and some are missing; sequencing was by immunoSEQ multiplex PCR. The repertoire has roughly 80,000 clones, approximately 90% of them found once; the top ten carry roughly 5%. This sequence was found in a male donor with vitiligo. Sequenced sample: blood.

Here the CDR3 reads CASSIKLKGVGEQYF. As DNA, the CDR3 is TGTGCCAGTAGTATAAAGTTGAAGGGGGTTGGGGAGCAGTACTTC. The rearrangement uses TRBV19 and TRBJ2-7; possibly TRBD1 for D (6 bases). This CDR3 is 15 amino acids long. The germline V and J ends were trimmed by 2 bases and 7 bases, with 18 bases remaining between them. The V gene's germline CDR1 is LNHDA and CDR2 SQIVND (reference sequence).